Below, one T cell receptor (beta chain) is given with its context. The antigen it binds to is not known. It has no much larger one-base neighbor in the sample; base qualities were not kept. The Qiagen DNeasy kit was used to extract genomic DNA both from unsorted PBMCs and from the negatively selected CD4+ and CD8+ fractions. Amplification of TCR beta CDR3 regions was done by immunoSEQ multiplex PCR with primers that anneal to V and J segments. A synthetic immune receptor repertoire was used to minimize amplification bias, and any residual bias was removed computationally once sequencing was done. For the original study's pipeline: Custom Python scripts were used to quantify repertoire diversity as the Shannon entropy index. The unsorted, CD4+ and CD8+ repertoires were each analyzed separately, with the exception of combined analyses, where CD4+ and CD8+ sequences were merged in silico. Clonal expansion was defined as a frequency increase of at least 2-fold after treatment compared with C1D1, and clones undetected at baseline were assigned a pseudocount of 0.5. Clones with 0 or 1 copy at C1D1 were classified as singleton clones, and clones with 2 or more copies were classified as non-singleton clones. By matching protein sequences in sorted samples from the same patient, clones expanded in unsorted samples were annotated as CD4+, CD8+ or unknown. Wilcoxon tests on paired samples were used to test diversity changes from C1D1 to C4D1. TCRdb retrieved this table from immuneACCESS and kept in-frame rearrangements only. Not all clones are present; in checked studies, unresolved V genes account for under half, and no reason is known for the remainder. V and J calls and clone size are given by that table; D and trimming were obtained from the DNA. This sample is represented by some 21,000 clones; around three quarters of them were singletons. The top ten clonotypes cover roughly 15% of the sample.

These data belong to a study of PD-1 blockade in classical Hodgkin lymphoma (dated by TCRdb to about 2020). Background on the whole study: Nivolumab dosing was 3 mg/kg intravenously every 2 weeks, continuing until either disease progression or unacceptable toxicity. The study used CyTOF and TCR beta sequencing to define a peripheral blood immune signature of response to PD-1 blockade in classical Hodgkin lymphoma. Paper-wide results and their limitations: A significant rise by C4D1 was seen in CD4+ but not CD8+ TCR diversity (p=0.0027 vs p=0.16), with the rise being most apparent in complete responders (p=0.02). Trial patients with a complete response had baseline diversity similar to that of newly diagnosed patients, while partial responders and progressors had significantly lower diversity. Diversity was lower in patients who began nivolumab less than 1 year after ASCT, so these patients were left out of later analyses to avoid confounding by immune reconstitution. Baseline TCR diversity was reported as lower in newly diagnosed patients than in healthy donors, and lower still in relapsed/refractory patients. Only a single clinical trial cohort was studied, and what caused the repertoire differences, possibly disease activity or prior therapy, remained undefined.

V is trimmed back by 1 base and J by 3 bases, and the junction contains 3 bases that no gene match accounts for. CDR1 and CDR2, per the germline V gene, are SGHAT and FQNNGV. Taken from cysteine to valine, the CDR3 has 14 residues. Of the read, only the CDR3 DNA is kept; its 42 bases are in frame from base 1. The sample's time point label, decoded: cycle 2 day 1 (C2D1) of nivolumab. Every trial patient had relapsed following autologous stem cell transplantation, and prior brentuximab vedotin exposure was what differed among cohorts A, B and C. The trial cohort included more than 55 patients with relapsed/refractory classical Hodgkin lymphoma, and each patient had a best overall response of complete response, partial response or progressive disease. In the multi-cohort phase II CheckMate 205 trial, trial patients received single-agent nivolumab. An independent review committee assessed best overall response by applying the 2007 International Working Group response criteria. Trial PBMCs were collected immediately before nivolumab initiation (C1D1) and during therapy at cycle 2 day 1 and cycle 4 day 1. Peripheral blood was collected in 8 mL Vacutainer Cell Preparation Tubes, from which PBMCs were isolated by centrifugation and then cryopreserved.

This sequence originates from a human donor with classical Hodgkin lymphoma. This chain joins TRBV11-2 to TRBJ2-7, with TRBD1 identical over 7 junction bases. This specimen was peripheral blood mononuclear cells (PBMCs), taken before the second cycle of nivolumab. The nucleotides are TGTGCCAGCAGCTTAGCTTCAGGGGGCTACGAGCAGTACGTC. Its translation is CASSLASGGYEQYV.